Below, 15 T cell receptor beta chains from the same sample are listed, as sequenced in a study of OX40 agonist ivuxolimab in advanced cancers. Assay used: immunoSEQ multiplex PCR; TCRdb lists only in-frame clones, some missing. The sample carries around 55,000 clones, 89% recorded once. The material was CD4+ or CD8+ T cells sorted from blood, obtained in a trial of the OX40 agonist ivuxolimab. The source of these receptors is an adult with an advanced solid tumor such as melanoma, head and neck, liver or kidney cancer.

The chain joins TRBV9 to TRBJ2-1; 9 bases are a match to TRBD2. Trimming at V came to 3 bases and at J to 1 base, leaving 11 bases not matched to a gene. In germline, CDR1 is SGDLS, CDR2 YYNGEE. This CDR3 comprises 18 residues. CDR3 protein: CASSASGGTSLSYNEQFF. The CDR3 DNA follows: TGTGCCAGCAGCGCATCGGGCGGGACTAGCCTTTCCTACAATGAGCAGTTCTTC.

This clone was counted only a few times. The V and J genes are TRBV27 and TRBJ1-1; possible D gene TRBD1, 6 bases. Trimming removed 2 bases from V and 4 bases from J, with 8 bases in between. In germline, CDR1 is MNHEY, CDR2 SMNVEV (reference sequence). The CDR3 consists of 13 residues. CDR3 nucleotide sequence: TGTGCCAGCAGTTTAAGGGGGAGCACTGAAGCTTTCTTT. Translated: CASSLRGSTEAFF.

This rearrangement joins TRBV2 to TRBJ2-7, with 8 nucleotides matching TRBD1. V trimming: 2 bases; J trimming: 2 bases; junction bases outside the gene matches: 2. The CDR3 sequence is 14 residues long. Germline CDR1 SNHLY, CDR2 FYNNEI. CDR3 nucleotides: TGTGCCAGCAGTGAATGGGACAGGACCTACGAGCAGTACGTC. Translating it yields CASSEWDRTYEQYV.

This clone came up a few times. Here the CDR3 reads CASGTAYDGYTF. CDR3 DNA: TGTGCCAGCGGGACAGCTTATGATGGCTACACCTTC. The chain couples TRBV6-5 to TRBJ1-2; TRBD1 matches 7 bases. The CDR3 has 12 amino acids. V lost 8 bases, J lost 6 bases, and 6 bases stayed unmatched. Per the germline V gene, CDR1 is MNHEY and CDR2 is SVGAGI.

The chain uses TRBV5-1 and TRBJ1-1; no definite D call. CDR3 size: 13 residues. The germline V gene has CDR1 SGHRS and CDR2 YFSETQ. Between the trimmed V and J ends, which lost 4 bases and 2 bases, there was a span of 9 bases. CDR3 region: CASSRALNTEAFF. CDR3 DNA: TGCGCCAGCAGCCGAGCCCTTAACACTGAAGCTTTCTTT.

The chain is built from TRBV27 and TRBJ1-1; the D is unclear. This CDR3 region has 15 residues. Germline V gene sequence: CDR1 MNHEY, CDR2 SMNVEV (reference sequence). V was pared by 1 base and J by 0 bases, with 9 bases between. This CDR3 is CASSLFGQMNTEAFF. CDR3 nucleotides: TGTGCCAGCAGTTTATTTGGGCAGATGAACACTGAAGCTTTCTTT.

The chain recombines TRBV9 with TRBJ2-5; 11 nucleotides line up with TRBD1. The trim removed 4 bases at V and 5 bases at J, leaving 4 bases unmatched. The CDR3 loop spans 14 amino acids. CDR1 SGDLS and CDR2 YYNGEE come from the germline V gene. This CDR3 reads CASSFRDRGETQYF. The CDR3 DNA sequence: TGTGCCAGCAGCTTCCGGGACAGGGGGGAGACCCAGTACTTC. The complete variable domain, with remaining parts taken from reference TRBV9 and TRBJ2-5, reads DSGVTQTPKHLITATGQRVTLRCSPRSGDLSVYWYQQSLDQGLQFLIQYYNGEERAKGNILERFSAQQFPDLHSELNLSSLELGDSALYFCASSFRDRGETQYFGPGTRLLVL.

The gene calls are TRBV20-1 and TRBJ2-7; D is ambiguous. Trimming cost V 3 bases and J 0 bases, with 0 bases left between them. The germline V gene has CDR1 DFQATT and CDR2 SNEGSKA (reference sequence). The CDR3 loop spans 10 amino acids. The CDR3 nucleotides read TGCAGTGCTAGCTCCTACGAGCAGTACTTC. Translated: CSASSYEQYF.

The chain employs TRBV6-5 and TRBJ1-3; D is unresolved. The CDR3 runs to 16 residues. Trimming stripped 0 bases from V and 0 bases from J, with 9 bases between. Germline loops: CDR1 MNHEY, CDR2 SVGAGI. DNA of the CDR3: TGTGCCAGCAGTTACTCGCCGGGGAGCTCTGGAAACACCATATATTTT. This sequence encodes CASSYSPGSSGNTIYF.

This rearrangement joins TRBV2 to TRBJ2-1; D gene unclear. The germline CDR1 and CDR2 sequences are SNHLY and FYNNEI. V was shortened by 7 bases and J by 2 bases, with 15 bases between the two germline ends. This CDR3 contains 15 residues. The CDR3 sequence: CASMKVPDTYNEQFF. CDR3 bases: TGTGCCAGCATGAAGGTCCCTGACACCTACAATGAGCAGTTCTTC.

This chain connects TRBV29-1 to TRBJ1-1; no clear D. The CDR3 is 12 amino acids. Trimming pared 4 bases from V and 6 bases from J, leaving 12 bases between. From germline, CDR1 is SQVTM and CDR2 ANQGSEA. The CDR3 is CSVGEGKPEAFF. The CDR3 nucleotides read TGCAGCGTTGGCGAGGGAAAACCTGAAGCTTTCTTT.

V is TRBV2 and J is TRBJ2-3, with TRBD2 as a possible D gene (6 bases). Trimming stripped 7 bases from V and 2 bases from J, with 31 bases between. Germline loops: CDR1 SNHLY, CDR2 FYNNEI. The CDR3 totals 20 residues. Here the CDR3 reads CASITRRVAPDGVPTDTQYF. CDR3 nucleotide sequence: TGTGCCAGCATCACAAGGAGGGTAGCGCCGGATGGGGTCCCCACAGATACGCAGTATTTT.

The V and J genes are TRBV19 and TRBJ2-7; 9 bases line up with TRBD1. V shed 3 bases and J 1 base; nucleotides not matched to a gene: 1. This CDR3 has 14 residues. Germline assignment: CDR1 LNHDA and CDR2 SQIVND (reference sequence). CDR3 coding DNA: TGTGCCAGTAGTATGGGACAGGGATCCTACGAGCAGTACTTC. Its protein is CASSMGQGSYEQYF.

The V call is TRBV18, the J call TRBJ2-7, with 8 bases matching TRBD1. The V segment lost 3 bases and the J segment 7 bases; nucleotides outside the gene matches: 5. Germline V gene data show CDR1 as KGHSH and CDR2 as LQKENI. The CDR3 runs 13 residues. DNA for the CDR3: TGTGCCAGCTCACCCCCAGGGGGCGGAGAGCAGTACGTC. Translating it yields CASSPPGGGEQYV.

The chain has TRBV10-3 and TRBJ1-2, with D maybe TRBD1 (5 bases). Trimming pared 9 bases from V and 1 base from J, leaving 15 bases between. Per germline, CDR1 ENHRY and CDR2 SYGVKD. This CDR3 spans 14 amino acids. Written as DNA, the CDR3 is TGTGCCATACGGGAACAGGACCGTAACTATGGCTACACCTTC. Its translation is CAIREQDRNYGYTF.